The source of this TCR beta chain is a study of blood T cell repertoires in COVID-19 (TCRdb year 2020). Regarding the research as a whole: The collaborator samples originated in the United States, Italy and Spain and spanned the acute and convalescent phases of COVID-19. The prospective study material was composed of cDNA or gDNA derived from T cells, B-cell-depleted T cells, or PBMCs. The dataset comprised deeply sampled blood TCRbeta repertoires from subjects exposed to, actively infected with, or recovered from COVID-19. The repertoires were made available in a free public database intended to serve as a resource for research on the immune response to SARS-CoV-2. Samples came from the ongoing ImmuneRACE study (first 160 participants) plus 1,254 subjects from 6 global collaborators. Nearly every sample came with metadata listing a de-identified subject ID, COVID-19 status, age in years and sex. Where HLA class I and class II types were available, the types were taken from metadata supplied by the sample provider, not from assay-based typing.

About this clone: The clone's antigen remains unknown. No much larger clone is present one base from it, and per-base qualities are unavailable.

One collaborating source in Seattle enrolled patients while the patients were actively infected and followed the patients over time throughout the course of disease. Each collaborating institution followed its own protocols to collect whole blood in K2EDTA tubes. For TCRbeta analysis, collaborators shipped samples in one of three forms: frozen whole blood, isolated PBMCs, or DNA extracted from either of those sample types. The full study reports these points: Clinical and demographic metadata were provided uncurated, with the amount varying by source and participant.

The germline V gene specifies SGHRS as CDR1 and YFSETQ as CDR2. Reading from cysteine to phenylalanine, the CDR3 counts 14 amino acids. The retained sequence is limited to the CDR3, 42 bases, with the frame set at the first base. The junction shows trimming of 4 bases on V and 1 base on J, and the gene matches do not reach 4 bases of it. TCRbeta CDR3 regions were amplified from genomic DNA using the immunoSEQ Assay, a bias-controlled multiplex PCR. Concerning the study's data processing: Within the assay, amplification of reference gene primers was used to estimate how many nucleated cells each sample contained. Sequence reads were collapsed and filtered to measure the absolute abundance of every unique TCRbeta CDR3 rearrangement. For each sample, productive Simpson clonality was calculated as the square root of Simpson's diversity index over productive rearrangements. TCRdb's version of the immuneACCESS table is confined to in-frame rearrangements and falls short of the full clone set. An unresolved V gene accounts for under half of the shortfall where checked; the remainder is of unknown origin. From that table come the V and J calls and clone size; the DNA was used to work out D and trimming. The sample data list about 350,000 clones, and roughly 90% of these were observed just once. Of the sample, 6% to 8% falls within the top ten clones.

The V and J segments used are TRBV5-1 and TRBJ2-5; 7 bases in the middle match TRBD1. This clonotype was sampled from a woman in her 70s with COVID-19, enrolled during active disease. The specimen sequenced was peripheral blood. The CDR3 reads CASSLGTAQETQYF. The DNA reads TGCGCCAGCAGCCTCGGGACAGCCCAAGAGACCCAGTACTTC.